This is a list of T cell receptor beta chains from one sample in a study of cytomegalovirus exposure and HLA in healthy donors. The method was immunoSEQ multiplex PCR; TCRdb's version includes in-frame clones alone and lacks a portion of them. The sample consists of over 150,000 clones, roughly 89% of them appearing once. What was sequenced was PBMCs. The receptors were gathered from a woman in her twenties or thirties in good health and CMV-seronegative. Both conserved end residues are part of each CDR3. Each record gives: J gene, D gene, clone size, V gene, CDR3 DNA, CDR3 protein. The D gene is left open where the match is weak. Size values are once, few and many counts, or a class for expanded clones, and some rows have none.

j_gene: TRBJ2-1
d_gene: TRBD2
abundance: NA
v_gene: TRBV4-1
CDR3nt: TGCGCCAGCAGCCTGTTAGGAGCGGGAGGGCCAAGTGAGCAGTTCTTC
CDR3aa: CASSLLGAGGPSEQFF

j_gene: TRBJ2-7
d_gene: TRBD2
abundance: NA
v_gene: TRBV5-6
CDR3nt: TGTGCCAGCAGCTTAGGTAGCGGGAGACCCTACGAGCAGTACTTC
CDR3aa: CASSLGSGRPYEQYF

j_gene: TRBJ2-7
d_gene: NA
abundance: NA
v_gene: TRBV6-1
CDR3nt: TGTGCCAGCAGGGCCCCCGGACAGCAAACGGCCGAGCAGTACTTC
CDR3aa: CASRAPGQQTAEQYF

j_gene: TRBJ2-1
d_gene: TRBD2
abundance: NA
v_gene: TRBV7-2
CDR3nt: TGTGCCAGCAGCTTAGCGTCGGGGGGGATTAATGAGCAGTTCTTC
CDR3aa: CASSLASGGINEQFF

j_gene: TRBJ1-1
d_gene: NA
abundance: NA
v_gene: TRBV7-3
CDR3nt: TGTGCCAGCAGCGGTGACAGGAACACTGAAGCTTTCTTT
CDR3aa: CASSGDRNTEAFF

j_gene: TRBJ2-6
d_gene: NA
abundance: NA
v_gene: TRBV7-9
CDR3nt: TGTGCCAGCAGCCCGGGGACCGCCGCAGGGGCTGGGGCCAACGTCCTGACTTTC
CDR3aa: CASSPGTAAGAGANVLTF

j_gene: TRBJ1-4
d_gene: TRBD1
abundance: once
v_gene: TRBV11-2
CDR3nt: TGTGCCAGCAGCTTAGAGCCCTCCAGGGGGGAAAAACTGTTTTTT
CDR3aa: CASSLEPSRGEKLFF

j_gene: TRBJ2-4
d_gene: TRBD2
abundance: NA
v_gene: TRBV28
CDR3nt: TGTGCCAGCAGTTTCACCGGGACTAGCGCCGCAAACATTCAGTACTTC
CDR3aa: CASSFTGTSAANIQYF

j_gene: TRBJ2-2
d_gene: TRBD1
abundance: NA
v_gene: TRBV2
CDR3nt: TGTGCCAGCAGGGGACAGGGGGCATCGCGCACCGGGGAGCTGTTTTTT
CDR3aa: CASRGQGASRTGELFF

j_gene: TRBJ2-4
d_gene: NA
abundance: NA
v_gene: TRBV28
CDR3nt: TGTGCCAGCACCTACGGGGCCGGGGGCAAAAACATTCAGTACTTC
CDR3aa: CASTYGAGGKNIQYF

j_gene: TRBJ1-1
d_gene: TRBD1
abundance: NA
v_gene: TRBV5-1
CDR3nt: TGCGCCAGCCGCACCGGACAGGGGAACACTGAAGCTTTCTTT
CDR3aa: CASRTGQGNTEAFF

j_gene: TRBJ1-5
d_gene: TRBD1
abundance: few
v_gene: TRBV6-5
CDR3nt: TGTGCCAGCCGGGACAGGGGAAAGGGCAATCAGCCCCAGCATTTT
CDR3aa: CASRDRGKGNQPQHF

j_gene: TRBJ1-1
d_gene: NA
abundance: NA
v_gene: TRBV5-4
CDR3nt: TGTGCCAGCAGCCCGCGGGGGGCCGGAGCCCGGAACACTGAAGCTTTCTTT
CDR3aa: CASSPRGAGARNTEAFF

j_gene: TRBJ2-2
d_gene: NA
abundance: NA
v_gene: TRBV30
CDR3nt: TGTGCCTGGCGGACAGGGAGGGACGGGGAGCTGTTTTTT
CDR3aa: CAWRTGRDGELFF

j_gene: TRBJ1-5
d_gene: NA
abundance: NA
v_gene: TRBV21-1
CDR3nt: TGTGCCAGCAGCCCCAGGTCCACACGTAGCAATCAGCCCCAGCATTTT
CDR3aa: CASSPRSTRSNQPQHF

j_gene: TRBJ2-3
d_gene: NA
abundance: NA
v_gene: TRBV11-1
CDR3nt: TGTGCCAGCAGCTTAGAGGTCAGGAGGGCAGATACGCAGTATTTT
CDR3aa: CASSLEVRRADTQYF

j_gene: TRBJ2-6
d_gene: NA
abundance: NA
v_gene: TRBV5-1
CDR3nt: TGCGCCAGCAGGATGGAGAGCTCTGGGGCCAACGTCCTGACTTTC
CDR3aa: CASRMESSGANVLTF

j_gene: TRBJ1-1
d_gene: NA
abundance: NA
v_gene: TRBV6-6
CDR3nt: TGTGCCAGCAGGCCACCGGGGAGGGAGAGCACTGAAGCTTTCTTT
CDR3aa: CASRPPGRESTEAFF

j_gene: TRBJ1-5
d_gene: NA
abundance: NA
v_gene: TRBV7-2
CDR3nt: TGTGCCAGCAGCTTAGTTTTCGACATTAATAGCAATCAGCCCCAGCATTTT
CDR3aa: CASSLVFDINSNQPQHF

j_gene: TRBJ2-7
d_gene: NA
abundance: NA
v_gene: TRBV29-1
CDR3nt: TGCAGCGTTGAAGGCTTCAGGGACACTTCTACCTACGAGCAGTACTTC
CDR3aa: CSVEGFRDTSTYEQYF

j_gene: TRBJ1-1
d_gene: NA
abundance: few
v_gene: TRBV4-1
CDR3nt: TGCGCCAGCAGCCAACCCCTAAAAAGGGGGAACACTGAAGCTTTCTTT
CDR3aa: CASSQPLKRGNTEAFF

j_gene: TRBJ2-7
d_gene: TRBD2
abundance: NA
v_gene: TRBV28
CDR3nt: TGTGCCAGCAGTTTTTTGGGTAGTACTAGCGCCTCCTACGAGCAGTACTTC
CDR3aa: CASSFLGSTSASYEQYF

j_gene: TRBJ2-7
d_gene: TRBD1
abundance: NA
v_gene: TRBV29-1
CDR3nt: TGCAGCGTATACAAGGGACAGGGCTACGAGCAGTACTTC
CDR3aa: CSVYKGQGYEQYF

j_gene: TRBJ1-1
d_gene: NA
abundance: once
v_gene: TRBV7-3
CDR3nt: TGTGCCAGCAGCTCCATCAGGTTGGGTGAAGCTTTCTTT
CDR3aa: CASSSIRLGEAFF

j_gene: TRBJ1-2
d_gene: NA
abundance: NA
v_gene: TRBV6-6
CDR3nt: TGTGCCAGCAGTTACAGGGACACTAGTGGCTACACCTTC
CDR3aa: CASSYRDTSGYTF

j_gene: TRBJ2-7
d_gene: NA
abundance: NA
v_gene: TRBV5-5
CDR3nt: TGTGCCAGCAGCTTACTGGCGGGACGGCAGGAGCAGTACTTC
CDR3aa: CASSLLAGRQEQYF

j_gene: TRBJ1-2
d_gene: NA
abundance: NA
v_gene: TRBV19
CDR3nt: TGTGCCAGTAGTATCTCCGAGGCCGGTCACTATGGCTACACCTTC
CDR3aa: CASSISEAGHYGYTF

j_gene: TRBJ2-2
d_gene: NA
abundance: NA
v_gene: TRBV5-1
CDR3nt: TGCGCCAGCAGCTTGGGCTCGGGGGACACCGGGGAGCTGTTTTTT
CDR3aa: CASSLGSGDTGELFF

j_gene: TRBJ2-7
d_gene: NA
abundance: NA
v_gene: TRBV7-2
CDR3nt: TGTGCCAGCAGCATCGACAGGTCTCCCAGCTACGAGCAGTACTTC
CDR3aa: CASSIDRSPSYEQYF

j_gene: TRBJ1-5
d_gene: TRBD1
abundance: once
v_gene: TRBV7-9
CDR3nt: TGTGCCAGCAGCCGGGACAGGGCTCAGCCCCAGCATTTT
CDR3aa: CASSRDRAQPQHF

j_gene: TRBJ1-3
d_gene: NA
abundance: NA
v_gene: TRBV15
CDR3nt: TGTGCCACCAGCAGAGGGGACTCCAGCTCTGGAAACACCATATATTTT
CDR3aa: CATSRGDSSSGNTIYF

j_gene: TRBJ2-7
d_gene: NA
abundance: NA
v_gene: TRBV7-2
CDR3nt: TGTGCCAGCAGCTCCCGGGGTCGCTACGAGCAGTACTTC
CDR3aa: CASSSRGRYEQYF

j_gene: TRBJ2-1
d_gene: TRBD2
abundance: NA
v_gene: TRBV7-6
CDR3nt: TGTGCCAGCAGCTTAGTGGCGGGACTAGCGGCCCAGAGCTCCTACAATGAGCAGTTCTTC
CDR3aa: CASSLVAGLAAQSSYNEQFF

j_gene: TRBJ1-2
d_gene: NA
abundance: NA
v_gene: TRBV28
CDR3nt: TGTGCCAGCAGTTTCGGGGGGGTTAACTATGGCTACACCTTC
CDR3aa: CASSFGGVNYGYTF

j_gene: TRBJ1-2
d_gene: TRBD1
abundance: NA
v_gene: TRBV28
CDR3nt: TGTGCCAGCAGCCTCAGACAGGGGGGAAGCCTAGGGTATGGCTACACCTTC
CDR3aa: CASSLRQGGSLGYGYTF

j_gene: TRBJ1-5
d_gene: NA
abundance: few
v_gene: TRBV2
CDR3nt: TGTGCCAGCAGGACCCGGGACATCCATCAGCCCCAGCATTTT
CDR3aa: CASRTRDIHQPQHF

j_gene: TRBJ2-1
d_gene: NA
abundance: NA
v_gene: TRBV7-9
CDR3nt: TGTGCCAGCAGCACCTCGGGAGACCCCTCCGATGAGCAGTTCTTC
CDR3aa: CASSTSGDPSDEQFF

j_gene: TRBJ1-5
d_gene: NA
abundance: once
v_gene: TRBV4-1
CDR3nt: TGCGCCAGCAGCCAAGAACGCGGAGGCAGCAATCAGCCCCAGCATTTT
CDR3aa: CASSQERGGSNQPQHF

j_gene: TRBJ2-7
d_gene: TRBD2
abundance: few
v_gene: TRBV25-1
CDR3nt: TGTGCCAGCAGTAGGGGACTAGGGTACGAGCAGTACTTC
CDR3aa: CASSRGLGYEQYF

j_gene: TRBJ2-2
d_gene: NA
abundance: NA
v_gene: TRBV9
CDR3nt: TGTGCCAGCGAACATACCGGGGAGCTGTTTTTT
CDR3aa: CASEHTGELFF

j_gene: TRBJ2-3
d_gene: NA
abundance: NA
v_gene: TRBV10-3
CDR3nt: TGTGCCATCAGGACCAGCGGGTCGAGCACAGATACGCAGTATTTT
CDR3aa: CAIRTSGSSTDTQYF

j_gene: TRBJ1-4
d_gene: NA
abundance: NA
v_gene: TRBV19
CDR3nt: TGTGCCAGTAGTATTGTCAGTAATGAAAAACTGTTTTTT
CDR3aa: CASSIVSNEKLFF

j_gene: TRBJ2-7
d_gene: NA
abundance: NA
v_gene: TRBV19
CDR3nt: TGTGCCAGTAGTAGCGCCAGGACAACCTACGAGCAGTACTTC
CDR3aa: CASSSARTTYEQYF

j_gene: TRBJ2-2
d_gene: TRBD2
abundance: NA
v_gene: TRBV9
CDR3nt: TGTGCCAGCAGCGTAGCAACTAGCGCGAACACCGGGGAGCTGTTTTTT
CDR3aa: CASSVATSANTGELFF

j_gene: TRBJ1-4
d_gene: NA
abundance: NA
v_gene: TRBV7-9
CDR3nt: TGTGCCAGCAGCTTAAGGCCCGACGGGGAAAAACTGTTTTTT
CDR3aa: CASSLRPDGEKLFF

j_gene: TRBJ2-2
d_gene: TRBD2
abundance: NA
v_gene: TRBV5-4
CDR3nt: TGTGCCAGCAGCTTGGGCGGGAGAAGTAACACCGGGGAGCTGTTTTTT
CDR3aa: CASSLGGRSNTGELFF

j_gene: TRBJ1-5
d_gene: NA
abundance: once
v_gene: TRBV19
CDR3nt: TGTGCCAGTAGGGGTCGGGGGGTTGCGAGCAATCAGCCCCAGCATTTT
CDR3aa: CASRGRGVASNQPQHF

j_gene: TRBJ2-6
d_gene: NA
abundance: few
v_gene: TRBV6-1
CDR3nt: TGTGCCAGCACGGGGTCTGGGGCCAACGTCCTGACTTTC
CDR3aa: CASTGSGANVLTF

j_gene: TRBJ2-7
d_gene: TRBD1
abundance: once
v_gene: TRBV15
CDR3nt: TGTGCCACCAGGACGGGACAGGGACCCTACGAGCAGTACTTC
CDR3aa: CATRTGQGPYEQYF

j_gene: TRBJ2-7
d_gene: TRBD2
abundance: NA
v_gene: TRBV6-6
CDR3nt: TGTGCCAGCAGTTCCCGACTAGCGGGCTCCTACGAGCAGTACTTC
CDR3aa: CASSSRLAGSYEQYF

j_gene: TRBJ2-1
d_gene: TRBD2
abundance: NA
v_gene: TRBV7-9
CDR3nt: TGTGCCAGCAGACCGACTAGCGGGCGAGACAATGAGCAGTTCTTC
CDR3aa: CASRPTSGRDNEQFF

j_gene: TRBJ1-1
d_gene: NA
abundance: NA
v_gene: TRBV7-2
CDR3nt: TGTGCCAGCAGCTACGGACAGCCTGAAGCTTTCTTT
CDR3aa: CASSYGQPEAFF

j_gene: TRBJ1-1
d_gene: NA
abundance: few
v_gene: TRBV2
CDR3nt: TGTGCCAGCAGTCCCGGGAGGACAACTGAAGCTTTCTTT
CDR3aa: CASSPGRTTEAFF

j_gene: TRBJ2-7
d_gene: TRBD1
abundance: NA
v_gene: TRBV5-1
CDR3nt: TGCGCCAGCAGCACCACAGGGGCGGGCGAGCAGTACTTC
CDR3aa: CASSTTGAGEQYF

j_gene: TRBJ2-7
d_gene: NA
abundance: NA
v_gene: TRBV29-1
CDR3nt: TGCAGCGTCGCATTAACGACAGGGGAGGGCGAGCAGTACTTC
CDR3aa: CSVALTTGEGEQYF

j_gene: TRBJ2-1
d_gene: TRBD2
abundance: NA
v_gene: TRBV14
CDR3nt: TGTGCCAGCAGCCCATATAGCGGGAGCGGAGGTGAGCAGTTCTTC
CDR3aa: CASSPYSGSGGEQFF

j_gene: TRBJ1-5
d_gene: TRBD1
abundance: few
v_gene: TRBV10-3
CDR3nt: TGTGCCATCAGTGAGTCGGTTAGGGGGCGCGGTCAGCCCCAGCATTTT
CDR3aa: CAISESVRGRGQPQHF

j_gene: TRBJ2-5
d_gene: NA
abundance: NA
v_gene: TRBV19
CDR3nt: TGTGCCAGTAGTATGGGGGCAGGGCGCCTCCAAGAGACCCAGTACTTC
CDR3aa: CASSMGAGRLQETQYF

j_gene: TRBJ1-6
d_gene: TRBD1
abundance: NA
v_gene: TRBV5-1
CDR3nt: TGCGCCAGCAGCTTGGCGGACAGGGTCCTGGGGCCCCTCCACTTT
CDR3aa: CASSLADRVLGPLHF